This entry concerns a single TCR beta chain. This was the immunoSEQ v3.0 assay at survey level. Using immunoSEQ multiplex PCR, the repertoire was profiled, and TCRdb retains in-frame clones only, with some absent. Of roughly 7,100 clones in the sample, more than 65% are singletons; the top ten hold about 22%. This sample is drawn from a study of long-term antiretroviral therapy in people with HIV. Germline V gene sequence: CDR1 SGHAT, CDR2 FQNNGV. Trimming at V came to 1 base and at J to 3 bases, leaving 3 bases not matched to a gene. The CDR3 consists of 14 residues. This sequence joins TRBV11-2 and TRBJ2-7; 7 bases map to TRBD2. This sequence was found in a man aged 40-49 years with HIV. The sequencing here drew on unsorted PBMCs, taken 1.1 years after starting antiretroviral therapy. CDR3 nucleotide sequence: TGTGCCAGCAGCTTAGGCGGGGGAGGCTACGAGCAGTACTTC. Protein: CASSLGGGGYEQYF.